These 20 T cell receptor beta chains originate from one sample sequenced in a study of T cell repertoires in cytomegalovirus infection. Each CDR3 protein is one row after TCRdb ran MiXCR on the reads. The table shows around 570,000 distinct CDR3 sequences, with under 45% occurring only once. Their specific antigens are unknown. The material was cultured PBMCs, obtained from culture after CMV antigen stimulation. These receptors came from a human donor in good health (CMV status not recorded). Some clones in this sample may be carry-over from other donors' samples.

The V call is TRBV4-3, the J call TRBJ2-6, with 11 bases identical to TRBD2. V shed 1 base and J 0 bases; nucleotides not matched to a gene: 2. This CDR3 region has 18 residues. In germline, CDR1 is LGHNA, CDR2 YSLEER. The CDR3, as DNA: TGCGCCAGCAGCCAAGCCGGACTAGCGGGCTCTGGGGCCAACGTCCTGACTTTC. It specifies CASSQAGLAGSGANVLTF.

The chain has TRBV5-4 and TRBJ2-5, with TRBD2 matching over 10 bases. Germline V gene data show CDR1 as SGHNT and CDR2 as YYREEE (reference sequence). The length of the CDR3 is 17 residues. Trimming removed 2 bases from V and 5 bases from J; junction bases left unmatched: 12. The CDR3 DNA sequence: TGTGCCAGCAGCTTCCCTAGCGGGGGAGTACTAGGGGAGACCCAGTACTTC. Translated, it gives CASSFPSGGVLGETQYF.

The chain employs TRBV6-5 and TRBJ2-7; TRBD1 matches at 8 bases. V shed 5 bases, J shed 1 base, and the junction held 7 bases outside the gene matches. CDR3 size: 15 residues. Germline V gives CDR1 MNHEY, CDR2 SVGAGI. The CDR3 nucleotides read TGTGCCAGCAGTGGACCCGGGACAGGTTCCTACGAGCAGTACTTC. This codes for CASSGPGTGSYEQYF.

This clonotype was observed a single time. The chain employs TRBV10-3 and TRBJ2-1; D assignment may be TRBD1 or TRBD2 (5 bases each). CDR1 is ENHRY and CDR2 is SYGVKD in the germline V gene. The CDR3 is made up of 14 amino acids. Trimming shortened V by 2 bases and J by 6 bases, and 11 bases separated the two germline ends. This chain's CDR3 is CAISERGPFNEQFF. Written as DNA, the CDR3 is TGTGCCATCAGTGAGAGGGGACCGTTCAATGAGCAGTTCTTC.

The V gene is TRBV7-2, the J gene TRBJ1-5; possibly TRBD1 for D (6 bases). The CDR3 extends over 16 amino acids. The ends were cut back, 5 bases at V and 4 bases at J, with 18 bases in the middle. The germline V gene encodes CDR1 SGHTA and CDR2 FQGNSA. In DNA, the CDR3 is TGTGCCAGCAGCCCACTACCTGGGACACGAAATCAGCCCCAGCATTTT. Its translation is CASSPLPGTRNQPQHF.

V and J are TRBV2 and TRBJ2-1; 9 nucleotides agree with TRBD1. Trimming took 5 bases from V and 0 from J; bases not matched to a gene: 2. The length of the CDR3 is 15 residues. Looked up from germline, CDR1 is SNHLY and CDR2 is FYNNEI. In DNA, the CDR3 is TGTGCCAGCAGTACGGACAGGGGCTCCTACAATGAGCAGTTCTTC. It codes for CASSTDRGSYNEQFF.

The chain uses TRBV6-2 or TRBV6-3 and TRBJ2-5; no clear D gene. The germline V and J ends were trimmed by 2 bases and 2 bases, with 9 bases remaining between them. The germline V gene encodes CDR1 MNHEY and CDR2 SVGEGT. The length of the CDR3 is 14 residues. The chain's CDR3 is CASSYGGPQETQYF. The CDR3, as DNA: TGTGCCAGCAGTTACGGTGGTCCTCAAGAGACCCAGTACTTC.

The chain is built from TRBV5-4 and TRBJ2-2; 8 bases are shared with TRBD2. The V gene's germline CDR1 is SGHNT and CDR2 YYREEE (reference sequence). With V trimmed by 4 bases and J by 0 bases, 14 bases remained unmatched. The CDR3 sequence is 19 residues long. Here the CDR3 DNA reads TGTGCCAGCAGCGGCCCCGGGACTAGGAGGAAATCGAACACCGGGGAGCTGTTTTTT. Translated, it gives CASSGPGTRRKSNTGELFF.

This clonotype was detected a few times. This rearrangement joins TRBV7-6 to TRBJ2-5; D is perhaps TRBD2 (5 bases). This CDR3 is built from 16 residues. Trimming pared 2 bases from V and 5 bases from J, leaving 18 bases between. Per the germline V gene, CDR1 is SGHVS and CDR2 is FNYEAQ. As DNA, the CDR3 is TGTGCCAGCAGCTTACGTCTGGCTAGACCGGGGGAGACCCAGTACTTC. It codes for CASSLRLARPGETQYF.

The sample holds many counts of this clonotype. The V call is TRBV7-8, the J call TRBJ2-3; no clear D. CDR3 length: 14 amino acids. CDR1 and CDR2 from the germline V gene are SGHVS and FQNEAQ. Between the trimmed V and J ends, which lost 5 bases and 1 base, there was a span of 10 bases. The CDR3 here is CASSSPGRTDTQYF. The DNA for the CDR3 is TGTGCCAGCAGCAGTCCGGGCCGCACAGATACGCAGTATTTT.

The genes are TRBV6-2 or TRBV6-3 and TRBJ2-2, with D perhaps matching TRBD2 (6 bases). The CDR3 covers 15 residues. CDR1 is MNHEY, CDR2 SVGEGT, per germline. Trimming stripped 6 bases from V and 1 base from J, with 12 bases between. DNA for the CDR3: TGTGCCAGCAGAACGGGGAGGAGGAACACCGGGGAGCTGTTTTTT. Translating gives CASRTGRRNTGELFF.

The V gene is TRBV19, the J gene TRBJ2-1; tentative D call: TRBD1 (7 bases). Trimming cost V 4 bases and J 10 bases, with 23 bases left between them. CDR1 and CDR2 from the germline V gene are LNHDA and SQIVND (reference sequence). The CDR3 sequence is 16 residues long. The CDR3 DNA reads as TGTGCCAGTAGTACGTTTCAGGGGGGACGGCCTAGGGAGCAGTTCTTC. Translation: CASSTFQGGRPREQFF.

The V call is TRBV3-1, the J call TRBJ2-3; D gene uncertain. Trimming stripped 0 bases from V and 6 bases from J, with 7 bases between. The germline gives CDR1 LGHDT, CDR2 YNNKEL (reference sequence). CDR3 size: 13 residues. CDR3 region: CASSQDSRDTQYF. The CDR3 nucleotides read TGTGCCAGCAGCCAAGATAGTAGGGATACGCAGTATTTT.

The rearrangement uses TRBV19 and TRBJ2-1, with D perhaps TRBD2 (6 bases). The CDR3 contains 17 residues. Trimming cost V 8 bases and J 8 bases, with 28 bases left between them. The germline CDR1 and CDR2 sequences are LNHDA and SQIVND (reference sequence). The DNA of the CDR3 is TGTGCCAGTGCTACTCCCTATGGGGCGGGGCAAGTCGATGAGCAGTTCTTC. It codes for CASATPYGAGQVDEQFF.

CDR3 protein: CSASSRQTLYYEQYF. DNA for the CDR3: TGCAGTGCTTCAAGCCGACAGACACTTTACTACGAGCAGTACTTC. V and J are TRBV20-1 and TRBJ2-7; possibly TRBD1 for D (5 bases). Trimming cost V 5 bases and J 3 bases, with 20 bases left between them. CDR3 length: 15 amino acids. In germline, CDR1 is DFQATT, CDR2 SNEGSKA (reference sequence).

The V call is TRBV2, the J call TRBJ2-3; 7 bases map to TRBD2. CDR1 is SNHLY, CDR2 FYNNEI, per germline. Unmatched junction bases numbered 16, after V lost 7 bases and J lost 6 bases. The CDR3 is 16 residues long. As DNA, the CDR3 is TGTGCCAGCATGAGGTTGTCCCGAAGGGGAGGGGATACGCAGTATTTT. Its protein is CASMRLSRRGGDTQYF. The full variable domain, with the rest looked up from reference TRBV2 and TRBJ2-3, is EPEVTQTPSHQVTQMGQEVILRCVPISNHLYFYWYRQILGQKVEFLVSFYNNEISEKSEIFDDQFSVERPDGSNFTLKIRSTKLEDSAMYFCASMRLSRRGGDTQYFGPGTRLTVL.

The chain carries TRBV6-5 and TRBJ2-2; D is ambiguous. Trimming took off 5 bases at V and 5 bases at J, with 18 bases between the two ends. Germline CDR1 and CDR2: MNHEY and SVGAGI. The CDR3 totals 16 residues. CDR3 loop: CASSPRAFNDTGELFF. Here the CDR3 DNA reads TGTGCCAGCAGTCCCCGGGCGTTTAATGATACCGGGGAGCTGTTTTTT.

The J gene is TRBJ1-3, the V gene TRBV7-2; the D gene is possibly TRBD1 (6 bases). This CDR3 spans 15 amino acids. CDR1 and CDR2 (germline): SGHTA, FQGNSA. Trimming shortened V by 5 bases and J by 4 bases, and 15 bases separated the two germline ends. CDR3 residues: CASSPRRGGGNTIYF. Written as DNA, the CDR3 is TGTGCCAGCAGCCCACGGAGGGGGGGCGGAAACACCATATATTTT.

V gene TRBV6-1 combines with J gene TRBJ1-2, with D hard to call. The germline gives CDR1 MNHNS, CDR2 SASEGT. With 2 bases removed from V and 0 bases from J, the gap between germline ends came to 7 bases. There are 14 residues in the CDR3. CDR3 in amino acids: CASSEHRANYGYTF. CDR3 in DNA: TGTGCCAGCAGTGAACACCGGGCTAACTATGGCTACACCTTC.

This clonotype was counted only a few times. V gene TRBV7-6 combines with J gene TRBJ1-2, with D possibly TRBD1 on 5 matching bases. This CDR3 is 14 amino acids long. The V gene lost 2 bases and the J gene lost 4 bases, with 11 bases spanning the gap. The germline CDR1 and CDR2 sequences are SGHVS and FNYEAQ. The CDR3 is CASSLRAGRYGYTF. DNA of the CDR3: TGTGCCAGCAGCTTACGGGCGGGGCGCTATGGCTACACCTTC.